One sample yielded the 19 T cell receptor beta chains listed below, sequenced in a study of T-cell reconstitution after alpha-beta-depleted transplantation in children. TCRbeta library preparation incorporated unique molecular identifiers. MiXCR, run by TCRdb on the PCR reads, gives a single entry per CDR3 protein. The sample lists some 310,000 distinct CDR3 sequences; around 25% were seen once. Sample: PBMCs, mostly from graft donor cells, taken 180 days after TCRalphabeta/CD19-depleted stem cell transplant. Receptors originate from a male patient under 18 who had a stem cell transplant for acute lymphoblastic leukemia, so the T cells may come from the graft donor.

This clonotype showed up just a few times. This rearrangement joins TRBV10-3 to TRBJ2-5; TRBD2 matches 10 bases. The V gene end was trimmed by 8 bases and the J gene end by 5 bases; junction bases not matched to a gene: 8. The CDR3 contains 14 residues. Germline V gene lookup returns CDR1 ENHRY and CDR2 SYGVKD. CDR3 amino acids: CAIDPSGSWETQYF. The CDR3 nucleotides read TGTGCCATCGACCCTAGCGGGAGTTGGGAGACCCAGTACTTC.

This clonotype was observed a handful of times. The rearrangement joins TRBV12-3 or TRBV12-4 to TRBJ2-7; D gene uncertain. This CDR3 spans 14 amino acids. Trimming shortened V by 3 bases and J by 2 bases, and 11 bases separated the two germline ends. CDR3 sequence reads: CASSFRLSAYEQYF. Here the CDR3 DNA reads TGTGCCAGCAGTTTTCGACTGTCTGCCTACGAGCAGTACTTC.

The chain has TRBV4-1 and TRBJ2-5, with D tentatively TRBD2 (5 bases). There are 15 residues in the CDR3. The germline gives CDR1 MGHRA, CDR2 YSYEKL. Trimming took 8 bases from V and 2 from J, leaving 18 bases between them. This CDR3 is CASQRRTPSQETQYF. For the CDR3, the DNA is TGCGCCAGCCAACGGAGGACCCCATCTCAAGAGACCCAGTACTTC.

The genes are TRBV20-1 and TRBJ2-2, with unresolved D. Per the germline V gene, CDR1 is DFQATT and CDR2 is SNEGSKA (reference sequence). The length of the CDR3 is 14 residues. V lost 4 bases and J 1 base, leaving 10 bases between the germline ends. CDR3 sequence reads: CSAKSRQNTGELFF. The CDR3 coding sequence is TGCAGTGCTAAAAGTCGACAGAACACCGGGGAGCTGTTTTTT.

This rearrangement joins TRBV7-9 to TRBJ2-3, with TRBD2 identical over 7 bases. Trimming at V came to 1 base and at J to 1 base, leaving 8 bases not matched to a gene. The CDR3 contains 17 residues. The germline gives CDR1 SEHNR, CDR2 FQNEAQ (reference sequence). The CDR3 bases are TGTGCCAGCAGCTTAGTCGGTCGGCTAGCGGGCACAGATACGCAGTATTTT. Amino acids: CASSLVGRLAGTDTQYF.

There are a few counts of this clonotype. V usage is TRBV20-1 and J usage is TRBJ1-2; 8 bases agree with TRBD1. Germline assignment: CDR1 DFQATT and CDR2 SNEGSKA (reference sequence). The CDR3 has 16 residues. Trimming took 6 bases from V and 0 from J; bases not matched to a gene: 12. The CDR3: CSAIRTGINPNYGYTF. The CDR3 bases are TGCAGTGCGATACGGACAGGGATAAACCCTAACTATGGCTACACCTTC.

This chain's CDR3 is CASSRYGDSPYEQYF. CDR3 bases: TGTGCCAGCTCACGGTATGGGGACAGCCCCTACGAGCAGTACTTC. V gene TRBV18 combines with J gene TRBJ2-7; 7 bases are a match to TRBD1. V shed 4 bases, J shed 2 bases, and the junction held 8 bases outside the gene matches. The CDR3 runs to 15 residues. Germline CDR1 and CDR2: KGHSH and LQKENI.

This clonotype has a handful of counts. This chain joins TRBV24-1 and TRBJ2-2; TRBD2 might be the D (6 bases). This CDR3 has 17 amino acids. V was clipped by 5 bases and J by 0 bases, with 15 bases between them. The V gene's germline CDR1 is KGHDR and CDR2 SFDVKD. The CDR3 protein is CATSGPLGGANTGELFF. In DNA form, the CDR3 reads TGTGCCACCAGTGGCCCCCTGGGCGGGGCGAACACCGGGGAGCTGTTTTTT.

V and J are TRBV9 and TRBJ2-3; D not certain. Deletions cut 0 bases from V and 2 bases from J, with 16 bases between. The germline V gene encodes CDR1 SGDLS and CDR2 YYNGEE. The CDR3 length is 17 residues. The CDR3 bases are TGTGCCAGCAGCGTAGCGCTCTACAAGGGCTTCACAGATACGCAGTATTTT. Protein sequence: CASSVALYKGFTDTQYF.

The genes are TRBV27 and TRBJ2-5, with 13 bases matching TRBD2. Losses at the gene ends were 3 bases for V and 7 bases for J; bases not matched to a gene: 2. The CDR3 covers 14 residues. The germline gives CDR1 MNHEY, CDR2 SMNVEV (reference sequence). CDR3 sequence: CASSFTSGRVTQYF. The CDR3 region has the DNA TGTGCCAGCAGTTTTACTAGCGGGAGGGTGACCCAGTACTTC.

This clonotype was seen many times. The chain is built from TRBV7-2 and TRBJ2-5; D remains ambiguous. V gave up 5 bases and J gave up 1 base, with 14 bases separating them. Germline lookup yields CDR1 SGHTA and CDR2 FQGNSA. The CDR3 runs 15 residues. The CDR3: CASSPDRGLQETQYF. The CDR3 bases are TGTGCCAGCAGCCCCGACCGAGGCCTCCAAGAGACCCAGTACTTC.

This clonotype occurred a few times. The chain joins TRBV3-1 to TRBJ2-1; TRBD2 aligns across 10 bases. Per the germline V gene, CDR1 is LGHDT and CDR2 is YNNKEL (reference sequence). Losses at the gene ends were 4 bases for V and 4 bases for J; bases not matched to a gene: 7. The CDR3 sequence is 16 residues long. CDR3 region: CASSRRTSGAYNEQFF. The DNA of the CDR3 is TGTGCCAGCAGCCGACGCACTAGCGGGGCTTACAATGAGCAGTTCTTC.

This clonotype was counted only a few times. The CDR3 loop is CASSPRGQGFSGANVLTF. The CDR3 bases are TGTGCCAGCAGTCCCCGAGGACAGGGCTTCTCTGGGGCCAACGTCCTGACTTTC. The V gene is TRBV3-1, the J gene TRBJ2-6; 8 positions agree with TRBD1. V shed 6 bases, J shed 0 bases, and the junction held 10 bases outside the gene matches. CDR1 and CDR2 (germline): LGHDT, YNNKEL (reference sequence). This CDR3 region has 18 residues.

This clonotype was seen a few times. The chain recombines TRBV21-1 with TRBJ2-7; TRBD1 is taken as the D call from the table, unchecked against the DNA. TRBV21-1 is reported as a pseudogene. The CDR3 length is 18 residues. CDR3 sequence reads: CASSNKLYGDTRFYEQYF. The CDR3 nucleotides read TGTGCCAGCAGCAACAAACTGTACGGGGATACGAGGTTTTACGAGCAGTACTTC.

About this clonotype itself: Because it lacks the conserved phenylalanine or tryptophan at the end, this CDR3 is likely a read error. The V gene is TRBV20-1, the J gene TRBJ2-7, with 7 bases identical to TRBD1. Germline values: CDR1 DFQATT, CDR2 SNEGSKA (reference sequence). The CDR3 loop spans 14 amino acids. V shed 5 bases, J shed 2 bases, and the junction held 9 bases outside the gene matches. CDR3 in amino acids: CSAAPGQYAYEQYL. The CDR3 DNA reads as TGCAGTGCTGCCCCGGGACAGTATGCCTACGAGCAGTACTTA.

The chain recombines TRBV9 with TRBJ2-5; 7 bases are a match to TRBD1. Germline V gives CDR1 SGDLS, CDR2 YYNGEE. The V segment lost 0 bases and the J segment 5 bases; nucleotides outside the gene matches: 4. The CDR3 is 14 residues long. Here the CDR3 reads CASSVGFRGETQYF. The CDR3, as DNA: TGTGCCAGCAGCGTAGGTTTCAGGGGGGAGACCCAGTACTTC.

This clonotype was seen a handful of times. The CDR3 protein is CASSFDVYEQYF. As DNA, the CDR3 is TGTGCCAGCAGTTTCGACGTCTACGAGCAGTACTTC. J is TRBJ2-7 and V is TRBV6-6; no definite D call. The CDR3 consists of 12 residues. CDR1 is MNHNY and CDR2 is SVGAGI in the germline V gene (reference sequence). V was cut by 4 bases and J by 3 bases, with 7 bases left in between.

The chain carries TRBV10-3 and TRBJ2-3; D gene uncertain. The length of the CDR3 is 14 residues. The germline gives CDR1 ENHRY, CDR2 SYGVKD. V was cut by 4 bases and J by 2 bases, with 10 bases left in between. CDR3 protein: CAISVTQLTDTQYF. In DNA, the CDR3 is TGTGCCATCAGTGTTACCCAGCTCACAGATACGCAGTATTTT.

This clonotype was found a few times. CDR3 amino acids: CASSRSSGSETQYF. The CDR3 region has the DNA TGTGCCAGCTCAAGGAGCTCGGGATCAGAGACCCAGTACTTC. The chain employs TRBV18 and TRBJ2-5; perhaps TRBD2 as D (5 bases). Deletions cut 5 bases from V and 4 bases from J, with 14 bases between. The CDR3 has 14 residues. Germline V lookup: CDR1 KGHSH, CDR2 LQKENI.